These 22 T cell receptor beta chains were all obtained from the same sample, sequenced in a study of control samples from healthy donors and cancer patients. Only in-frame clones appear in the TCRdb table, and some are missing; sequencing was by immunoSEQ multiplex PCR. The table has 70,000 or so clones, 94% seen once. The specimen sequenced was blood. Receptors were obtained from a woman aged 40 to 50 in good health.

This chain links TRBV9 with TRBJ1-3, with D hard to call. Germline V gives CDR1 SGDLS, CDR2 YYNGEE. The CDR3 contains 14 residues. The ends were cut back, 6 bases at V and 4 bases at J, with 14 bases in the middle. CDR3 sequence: CASTKQSFGNTIYF. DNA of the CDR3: TGTGCCAGCACCAAACAGTCATTCGGAAACACCATATATTTT.

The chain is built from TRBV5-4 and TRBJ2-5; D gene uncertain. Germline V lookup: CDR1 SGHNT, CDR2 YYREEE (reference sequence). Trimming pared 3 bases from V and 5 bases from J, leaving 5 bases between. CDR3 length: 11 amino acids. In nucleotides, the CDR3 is TGTGCCAGCAGCTCGACCGAGACCCAGTACTTC. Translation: CASSSTETQYF. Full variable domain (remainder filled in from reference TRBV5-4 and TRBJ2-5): ETGVTQSPTHLIKTRGQQVTLRCSSQSGHNTVSWYQQALGQGPQFIFQYYREEENGRGNFPPRFSGLQFPNYSSELNVNALELDDSALYLCASSSTETQYFGPGTRLLVL.

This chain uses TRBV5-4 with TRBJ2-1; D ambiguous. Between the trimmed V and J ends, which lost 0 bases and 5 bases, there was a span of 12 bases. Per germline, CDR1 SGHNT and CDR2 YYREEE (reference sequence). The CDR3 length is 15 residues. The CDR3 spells CASSLVPRPHNEQFF. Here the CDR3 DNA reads TGTGCCAGCAGCTTGGTTCCTAGACCCCACAATGAGCAGTTCTTC.

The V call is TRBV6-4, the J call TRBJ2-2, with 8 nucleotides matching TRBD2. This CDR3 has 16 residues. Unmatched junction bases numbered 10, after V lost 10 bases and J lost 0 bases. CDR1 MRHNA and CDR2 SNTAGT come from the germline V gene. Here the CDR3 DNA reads TGTGCCAATATCCTTACTAGCGGCGCGAACACCGGGGAGCTGTTTTTT. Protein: CANILTSGANTGELFF.

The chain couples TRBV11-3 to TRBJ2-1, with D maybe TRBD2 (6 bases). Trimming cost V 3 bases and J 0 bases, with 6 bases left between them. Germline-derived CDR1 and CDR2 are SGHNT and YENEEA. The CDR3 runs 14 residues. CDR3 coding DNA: TGTGCCAGCAGCTTCGGGAGCTCCTACAATGAGCAGTTCTTC. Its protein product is CASSFGSSYNEQFF.

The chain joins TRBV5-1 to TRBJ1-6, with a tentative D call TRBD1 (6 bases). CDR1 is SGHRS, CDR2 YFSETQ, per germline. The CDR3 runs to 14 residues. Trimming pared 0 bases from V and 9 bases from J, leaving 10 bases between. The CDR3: CASSLAGEGSPLHF. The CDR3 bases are TGCGCCAGCAGCTTGGCAGGGGAAGGTTCACCCCTCCACTTT.

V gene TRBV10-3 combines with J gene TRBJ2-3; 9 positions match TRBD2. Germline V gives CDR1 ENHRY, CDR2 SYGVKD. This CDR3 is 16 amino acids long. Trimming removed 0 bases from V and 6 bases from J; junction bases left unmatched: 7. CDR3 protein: CAISESAGGRVDTQYF. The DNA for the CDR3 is TGTGCCATCAGTGAGTCGGCGGGAGGGCGGGTGGATACGCAGTATTTT.

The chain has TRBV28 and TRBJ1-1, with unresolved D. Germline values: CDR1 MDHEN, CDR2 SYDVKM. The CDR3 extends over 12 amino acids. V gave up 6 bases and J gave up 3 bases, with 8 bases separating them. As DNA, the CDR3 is TGTGCCAGCAGCGAAAGGGACACTGAAGCTTTCTTT. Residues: CASSERDTEAFF.

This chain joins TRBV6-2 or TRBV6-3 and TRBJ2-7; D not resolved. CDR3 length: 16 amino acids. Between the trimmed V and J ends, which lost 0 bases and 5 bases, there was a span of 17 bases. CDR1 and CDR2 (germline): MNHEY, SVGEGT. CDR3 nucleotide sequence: TGTGCCAGCAGTTACTCCCCAAGTCTGCCGAGGAACGAGCAGTACTTC. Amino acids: CASSYSPSLPRNEQYF.

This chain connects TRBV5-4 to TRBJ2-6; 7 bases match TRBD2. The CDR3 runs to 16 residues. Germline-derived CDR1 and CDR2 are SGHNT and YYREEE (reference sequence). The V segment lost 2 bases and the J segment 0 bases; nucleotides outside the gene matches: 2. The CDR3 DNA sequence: TGTGCCAGCAGCTTCGGCGGGAGCTCTGGGGCCAACGTCCTGACTTTC. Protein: CASSFGGSSGANVLTF.

CDR3 in DNA: TGTGCCAGCAGTCCACAGGGGGCCGGGGAGCTGTTTTTT. Translated, it gives CASSPQGAGELFF. The chain links TRBV11-2 to TRBJ2-2, with 8 bases matching TRBD1. The CDR3 covers 13 residues. CDR1 and CDR2 (germline): SGHAT, FQNNGV. Trimming cost V 6 bases and J 6 bases; bases outside gene matches: 3.

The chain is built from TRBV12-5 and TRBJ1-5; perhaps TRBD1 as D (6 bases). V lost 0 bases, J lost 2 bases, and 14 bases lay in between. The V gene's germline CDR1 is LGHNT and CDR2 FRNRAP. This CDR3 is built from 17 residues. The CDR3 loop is CASGLVVNRVGNQPQHF. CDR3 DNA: TGTGCTAGTGGTTTGGTGGTCAACAGGGTTGGCAATCAGCCCCAGCATTTT.

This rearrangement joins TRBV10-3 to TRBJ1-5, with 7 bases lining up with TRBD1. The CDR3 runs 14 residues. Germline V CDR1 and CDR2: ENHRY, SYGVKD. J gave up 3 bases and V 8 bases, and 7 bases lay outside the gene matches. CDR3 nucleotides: TGTGCCATCGGGGAGGGACAGCCCAATCAGCCCCAGCATTTT. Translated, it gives CAIGEGQPNQPQHF.

Written as DNA, the CDR3 is TGTGCCATCAGGATGACAGGGGAAGAGACCCAGTACTTC. Its translation: CAIRMTGEETQYF. V usage is TRBV10-3 and J usage is TRBJ2-5, with 8 bases that match TRBD1. The length of the CDR3 is 13 residues. V gave up 6 bases and J gave up 3 bases; unmatched junction bases: 3. CDR1 is ENHRY, CDR2 SYGVKD, per germline.

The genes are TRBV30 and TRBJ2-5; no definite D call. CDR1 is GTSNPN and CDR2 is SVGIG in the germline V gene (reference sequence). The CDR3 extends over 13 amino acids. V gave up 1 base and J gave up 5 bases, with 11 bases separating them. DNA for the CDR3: TGTGCCTGGAGTGGGCCAGTGTGGGAGACCCAGTACTTC. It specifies CAWSGPVWETQYF.

The CDR3 bases are TGTGCCAGCAGCAAGGCGGCAGGCGTGAACACTGAAGCTTTCTTT. This translates into CASSKAAGVNTEAFF. This rearrangement joins TRBV7-9 to TRBJ1-1; D is unclear. Germline loops: CDR1 SEHNR, CDR2 FQNEAQ (reference sequence). Between the trimmed V and J ends, which lost 5 bases and 0 bases, there was a span of 13 bases. This CDR3 comprises 15 residues.

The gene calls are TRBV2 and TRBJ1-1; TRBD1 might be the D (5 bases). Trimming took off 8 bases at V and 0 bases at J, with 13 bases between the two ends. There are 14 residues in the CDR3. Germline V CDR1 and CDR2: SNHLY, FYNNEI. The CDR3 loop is CASPGGLMNTEAFF. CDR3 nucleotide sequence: TGTGCCAGCCCTGGGGGACTTATGAACACTGAAGCTTTCTTT.

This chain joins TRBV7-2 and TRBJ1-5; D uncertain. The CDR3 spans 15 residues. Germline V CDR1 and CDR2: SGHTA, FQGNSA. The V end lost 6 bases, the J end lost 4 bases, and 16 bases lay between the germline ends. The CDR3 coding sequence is TGTGCCAGCAGGAGGGAAATTCTCGGGAATCAGCCCCAGCATTTT. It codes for CASRREILGNQPQHF. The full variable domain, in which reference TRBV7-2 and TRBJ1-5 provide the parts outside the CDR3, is GAGVSQSPSNKVTEKGKDVELRCDPISGHTALYWYRQSLGQGLEFLIYFQGNSAPDKSGLPSDRFSAERTGGSVSTLTIQRTQQEDSAVYLCASRREILGNQPQHFGDGTRLSIL.

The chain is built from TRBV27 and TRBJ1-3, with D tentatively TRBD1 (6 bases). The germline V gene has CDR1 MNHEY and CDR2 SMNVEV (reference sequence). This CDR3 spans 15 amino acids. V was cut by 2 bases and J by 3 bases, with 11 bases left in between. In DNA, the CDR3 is TGTGCCAGCAGTTTAATAGGGGGGCTTGGAAACACCATATATTTT. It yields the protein CASSLIGGLGNTIYF.

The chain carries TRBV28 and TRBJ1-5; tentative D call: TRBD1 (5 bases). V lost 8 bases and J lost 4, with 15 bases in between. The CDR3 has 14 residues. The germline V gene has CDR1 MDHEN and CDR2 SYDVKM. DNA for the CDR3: TGTGCCAGCCACGCGGGGGGTGGGAATCAGCCCCAGCATTTT. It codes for CASHAGGGNQPQHF.

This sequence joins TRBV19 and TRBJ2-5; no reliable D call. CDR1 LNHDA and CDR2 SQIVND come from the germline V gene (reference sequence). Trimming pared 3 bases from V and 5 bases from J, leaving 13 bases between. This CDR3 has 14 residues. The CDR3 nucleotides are TGTGCCAGTAGTATTTCAGGCCCAAGGGAGACCCAGTACTTC. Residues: CASSISGPRETQYF.

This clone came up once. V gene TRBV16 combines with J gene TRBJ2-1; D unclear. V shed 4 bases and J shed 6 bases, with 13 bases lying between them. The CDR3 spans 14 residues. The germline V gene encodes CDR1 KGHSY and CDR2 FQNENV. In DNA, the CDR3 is TGTGCCAGCAGCCCGACTCCGTGGGGCAATGAGCAGTTCTTC. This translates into CASSPTPWGNEQFF.